This T cell receptor (beta chain) stems from a study of tumor and adjacent non-tumor tissue in lung cancer. Three rounds of nested PCR, following a modified ARM-PCR protocol, produced the TCRbeta library. Each CDR3 protein gets one entry after TCRdb re-called the multiplex PCR reads with MiXCR. The sample shows under 100,000 distinct CDR3 sequences, approximately 57% of them seen only once. RNA was extracted from bulk tissue without any cell sorting. CDR3 length equals 8 residues. Germline CDR1 and CDR2: SGHRS and YFSETQ. This clonotype was seen many times. This clonotype was sampled from a man between 65 and 85 years old with non-small cell lung cancer. Sequencing input: lung tumor tissue. The rearrangement links TRBV5-1 to TRBJ2-7; no reliable D call. The CDR3 reads CASSPDPV. CDR3 nucleotides: TGCGCCAGCAGCCCGGACCCGGTC.